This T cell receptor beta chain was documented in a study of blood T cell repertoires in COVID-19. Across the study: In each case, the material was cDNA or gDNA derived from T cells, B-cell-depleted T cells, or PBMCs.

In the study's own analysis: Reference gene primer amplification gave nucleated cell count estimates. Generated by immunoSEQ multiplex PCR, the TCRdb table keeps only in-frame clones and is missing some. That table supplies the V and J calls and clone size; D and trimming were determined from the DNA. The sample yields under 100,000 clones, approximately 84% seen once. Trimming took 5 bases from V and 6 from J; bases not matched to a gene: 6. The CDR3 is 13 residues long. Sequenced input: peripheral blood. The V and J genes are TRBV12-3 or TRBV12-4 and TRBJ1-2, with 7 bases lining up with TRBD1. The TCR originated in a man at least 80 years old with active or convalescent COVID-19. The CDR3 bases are TGTGCCAGCAGTCCCTCCGGGACAGATGGCTACACCTTC. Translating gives CASSPSGTDGYTF.